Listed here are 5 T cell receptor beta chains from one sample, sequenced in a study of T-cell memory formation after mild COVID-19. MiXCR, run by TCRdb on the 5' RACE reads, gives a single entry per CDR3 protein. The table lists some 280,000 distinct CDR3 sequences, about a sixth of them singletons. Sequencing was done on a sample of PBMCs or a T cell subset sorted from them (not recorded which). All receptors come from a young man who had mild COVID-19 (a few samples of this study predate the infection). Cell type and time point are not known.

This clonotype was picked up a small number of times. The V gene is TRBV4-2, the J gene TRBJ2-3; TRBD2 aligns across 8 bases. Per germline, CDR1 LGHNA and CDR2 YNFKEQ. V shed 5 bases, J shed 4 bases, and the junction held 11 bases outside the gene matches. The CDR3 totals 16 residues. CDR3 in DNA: TGTGCCAGCAGCACCCCCGATGAGCGGGGGTCAGATACGCAGTATTTT. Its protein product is CASSTPDERGSDTQYF.

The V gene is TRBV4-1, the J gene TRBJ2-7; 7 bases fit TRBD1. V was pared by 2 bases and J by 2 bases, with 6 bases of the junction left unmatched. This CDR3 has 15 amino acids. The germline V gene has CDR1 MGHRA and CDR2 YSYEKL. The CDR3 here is CASSQQWTGPYEQYV. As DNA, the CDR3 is TGCGCCAGCAGCCAACAATGGACAGGTCCCTACGAGCAGTACGTC.

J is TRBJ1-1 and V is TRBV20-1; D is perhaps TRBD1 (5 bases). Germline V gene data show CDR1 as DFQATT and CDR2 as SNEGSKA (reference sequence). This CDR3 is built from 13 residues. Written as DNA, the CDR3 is TGCAGCGGGAGGGGTTCGATGAACACTGAAGCTTTCTTT. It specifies CSGRGSMNTEAFF.

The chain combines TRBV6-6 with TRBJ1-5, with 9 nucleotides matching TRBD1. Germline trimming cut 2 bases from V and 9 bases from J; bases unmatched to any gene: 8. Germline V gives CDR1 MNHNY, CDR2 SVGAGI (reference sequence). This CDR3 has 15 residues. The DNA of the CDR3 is TGTGCCAGCAGTTACAGCCGGGACAGGGTTGGGCCCCAGCATTTT. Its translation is CASSYSRDRVGPQHF.

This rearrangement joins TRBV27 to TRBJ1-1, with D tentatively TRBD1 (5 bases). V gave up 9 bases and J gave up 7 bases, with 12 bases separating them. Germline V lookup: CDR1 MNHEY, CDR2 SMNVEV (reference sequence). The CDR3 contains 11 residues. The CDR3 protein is CARPDSFEAFF. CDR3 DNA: TGTGCCAGACCCGACAGTTTTGAAGCTTTCTTT.